This TCR beta chain was retrieved from a study of blood T cell repertoires in COVID-19. Study in general: Acute and convalescent COVID-19 specimens originated in the United States, Italy and Spain. Sources were T cells, B-cell-depleted T cells, or PBMCs; the material itself was cDNA or gDNA.

This CDR3 region has 16 residues. Germline trimming cut 4 bases from V and 3 bases from J; bases unmatched to any gene: 7. From germline, CDR1 is KGHDR and CDR2 SFDVKD. This table comes from immunoSEQ multiplex PCR, and its TCRdb copy is limited to in-frame clones, with some not included. The sample holds some 96,000 clones; about 85% are singletons and the top ten take 9.5% to 15%. The specimen was peripheral blood. V and J are TRBV24-1 and TRBJ2-1, with 8 bases matching TRBD2. This clonotype was obtained from a human donor in a cohort sampled during active COVID-19. CDR3 sequence reads: CATSDSSGGRYNEQFF. CDR3 nucleotides: TGTGCCACCAGTGACTCCTCGGGAGGGCGCTACAATGAGCAGTTCTTC.